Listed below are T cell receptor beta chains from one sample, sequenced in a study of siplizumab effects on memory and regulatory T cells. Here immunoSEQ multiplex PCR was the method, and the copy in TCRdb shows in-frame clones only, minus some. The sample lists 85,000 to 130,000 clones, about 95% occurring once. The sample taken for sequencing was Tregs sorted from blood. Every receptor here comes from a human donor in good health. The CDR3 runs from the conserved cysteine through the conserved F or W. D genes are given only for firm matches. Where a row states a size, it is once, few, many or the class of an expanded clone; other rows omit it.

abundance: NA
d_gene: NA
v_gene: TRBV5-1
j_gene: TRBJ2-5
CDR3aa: CASSFFGRLETQYF
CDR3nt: TGCGCCAGCAGCTTTTTCGGACGTCTCGAGACCCAGTACTTC

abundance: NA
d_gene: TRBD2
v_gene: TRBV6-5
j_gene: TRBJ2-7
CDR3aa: CASSRAGGTYEQYF
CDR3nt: TGTGCCAGCAGCCGAGCGGGAGGAACCTACGAGCAGTACTTC

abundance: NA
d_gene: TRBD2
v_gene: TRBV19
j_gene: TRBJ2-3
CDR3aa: CASSLRLAGSSSTDTQYF
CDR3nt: TGTGCCAGTAGTCTCAGACTAGCGGGGTCTTCTAGCACAGATACGCAGTATTTT

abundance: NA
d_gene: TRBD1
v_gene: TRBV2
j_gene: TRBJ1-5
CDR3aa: CASKGRTGRNQPQHF
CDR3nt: TGTGCCAGCAAAGGAAGGACAGGGCGCAATCAGCCCCAGCATTTT

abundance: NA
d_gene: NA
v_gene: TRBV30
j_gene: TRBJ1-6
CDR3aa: CAWRQTNSPLHF
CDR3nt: TGTGCCTGGAGGCAGACTAATTCACCCCTCCACTTT

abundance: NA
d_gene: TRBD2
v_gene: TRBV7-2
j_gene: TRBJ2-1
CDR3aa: CASSLAWSGRTYYNEQFF
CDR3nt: TGTGCCAGCAGCTTAGCGTGGAGCGGGAGGACCTACTACAATGAGCAGTTCTTC

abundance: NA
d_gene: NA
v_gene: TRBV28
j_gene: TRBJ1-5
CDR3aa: CASSGLAGLNQPQHF
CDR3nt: TGTGCCAGCAGTGGATTGGCAGGCCTCAATCAGCCCCAGCATTTT

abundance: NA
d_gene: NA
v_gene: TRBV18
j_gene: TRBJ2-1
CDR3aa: CASSPPGVLAGVNEQFF
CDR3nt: TGTGCCAGCTCACCACCGGGGGTGTTGGCTGGGGTCAATGAGCAGTTCTTC

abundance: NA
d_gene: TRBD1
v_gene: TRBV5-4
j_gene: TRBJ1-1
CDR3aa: CASSLEQGPTTEAFF
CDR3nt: TGTGCCAGCAGCTTGGAACAGGGGCCCACCACTGAAGCTTTCTTT

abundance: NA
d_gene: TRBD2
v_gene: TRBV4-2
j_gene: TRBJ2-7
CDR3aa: CASSQSTSGRALPHEQYF
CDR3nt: TGTGCCAGCAGCCAATCGACTAGCGGGAGGGCCTTGCCCCACGAGCAGTACTTC

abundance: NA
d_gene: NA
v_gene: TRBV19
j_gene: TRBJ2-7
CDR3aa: CASSTSGLPSYEQYF
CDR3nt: TGTGCCAGTAGTACTTCGGGACTCCCCTCCTACGAGCAGTACTTC

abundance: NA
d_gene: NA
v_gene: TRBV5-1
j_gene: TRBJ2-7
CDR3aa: CASSLRAGTRAYEQYF
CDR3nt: TGCGCCAGCAGTTTGAGGGCAGGGACTCGGGCCTACGAGCAGTACTTC

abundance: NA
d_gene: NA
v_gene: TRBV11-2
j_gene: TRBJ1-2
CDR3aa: CASSLDTGSSYTF
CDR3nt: TGTGCCAGCAGCTTAGATACAGGCTCAAGCTACACCTTC

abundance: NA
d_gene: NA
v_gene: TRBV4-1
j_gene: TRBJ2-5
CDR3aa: CASSPRKIGILPETQYF
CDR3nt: TGCGCCAGCAGCCCCCGTAAGATAGGGATCCTACCGGAGACCCAGTACTTC

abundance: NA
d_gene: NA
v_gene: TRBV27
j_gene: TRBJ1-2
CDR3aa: CASSSTVGYGYTF
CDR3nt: TGTGCCAGCAGTTCGACAGTTGGCTATGGCTACACCTTC

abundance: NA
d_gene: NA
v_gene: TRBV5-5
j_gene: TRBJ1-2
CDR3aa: CASSLNYGYTF
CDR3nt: TGTGCCAGCAGCCTGAACTATGGCTACACCTTC

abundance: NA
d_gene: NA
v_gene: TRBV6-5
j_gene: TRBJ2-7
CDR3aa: CASSYKAYEQYF
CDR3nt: TGTGCCAGCAGTTACAAAGCCTACGAGCAGTACTTC

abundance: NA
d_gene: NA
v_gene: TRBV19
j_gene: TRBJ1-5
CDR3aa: CASSIGGLTKRQTHTPQHF
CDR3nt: TGTGCCAGTAGTATCGGAGGACTGACAAAAAGACAAACACACACGCCCCAGCATTTT

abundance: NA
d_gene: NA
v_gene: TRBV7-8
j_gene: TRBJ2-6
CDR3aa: CASSLVQGSPGANVLTF
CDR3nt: TGTGCCAGCAGCTTAGTACAGGGTAGTCCTGGGGCCAACGTCCTGACTTTC

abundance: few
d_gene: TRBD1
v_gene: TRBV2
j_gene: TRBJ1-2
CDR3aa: CASSRRDSMGYTF
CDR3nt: TGTGCCAGCAGTCGCCGGGACAGCATGGGCTACACCTTC

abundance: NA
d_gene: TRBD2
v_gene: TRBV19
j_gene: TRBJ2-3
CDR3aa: CASQGTSGSRYTQYF
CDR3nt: TGTGCCAGCCAAGGGACTAGCGGGAGTAGGTATACGCAGTATTTT

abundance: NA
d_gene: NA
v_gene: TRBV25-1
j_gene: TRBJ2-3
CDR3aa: CASSDRTVDTQYF
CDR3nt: TGTGCCAGCAGTGACCGAACAGTTGATACGCAGTATTTT

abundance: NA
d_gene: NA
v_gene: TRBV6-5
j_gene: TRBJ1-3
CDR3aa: CASSYSSVSSGNTIYF
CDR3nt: TGTGCCAGCAGTTACTCGAGCGTAAGCTCGGGAAACACCATATATTTT

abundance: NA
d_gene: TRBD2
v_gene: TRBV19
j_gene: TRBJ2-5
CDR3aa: CASSRGLVGGETQYF
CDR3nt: TGTGCCAGTAGTAGGGGACTAGTGGGTGGAGAGACCCAGTACTTC

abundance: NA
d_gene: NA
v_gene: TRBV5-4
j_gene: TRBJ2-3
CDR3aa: CASSLPADTQYF
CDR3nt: TGTGCCAGCAGCTTGCCGGCAGATACGCAGTATTTT

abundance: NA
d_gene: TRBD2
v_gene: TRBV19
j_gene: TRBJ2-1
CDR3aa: CASSQLAGVAYNEQFF
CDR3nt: TGTGCCAGTAGCCAACTAGCGGGAGTGGCCTACAATGAGCAGTTCTTC

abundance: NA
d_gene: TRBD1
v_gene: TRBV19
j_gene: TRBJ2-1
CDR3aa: CASKGGGHNNEQFF
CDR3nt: TGTGCCAGTAAAGGGGGCGGTCATAACAATGAGCAGTTCTTC

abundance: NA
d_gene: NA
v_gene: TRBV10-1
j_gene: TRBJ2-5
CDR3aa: CASSESWAETQYF
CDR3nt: TGCGCCAGCAGTGAGTCCTGGGCGGAGACCCAGTACTTC

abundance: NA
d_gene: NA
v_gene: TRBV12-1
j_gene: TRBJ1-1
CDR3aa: CARRSGCGEAFF
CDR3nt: TGTGCCAGAAGATCAGGGTGTGGTGAAGCTTTCTTT

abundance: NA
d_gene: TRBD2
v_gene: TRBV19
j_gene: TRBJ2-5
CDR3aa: CASSPYLAGDTQYF
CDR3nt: TGTGCCAGTAGTCCCTACCTAGCGGGAGATACCCAGTACTTC

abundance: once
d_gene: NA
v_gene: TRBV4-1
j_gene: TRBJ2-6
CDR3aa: CASSQVGGRRRSGANVLTF
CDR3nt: TGCGCCAGCAGCCAAGTAGGTGGCAGGCGCCGCTCTGGGGCCAACGTCCTGACTTTC

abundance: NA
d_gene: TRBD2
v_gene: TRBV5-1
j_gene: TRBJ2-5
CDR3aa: CASSKGLATKETQYF
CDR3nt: TGCGCCAGCAGCAAGGGACTAGCGACTAAAGAGACCCAGTACTTC

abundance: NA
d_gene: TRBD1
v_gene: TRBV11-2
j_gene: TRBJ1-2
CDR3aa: CASSHQQGGRWDYGYTF
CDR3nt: TGTGCCAGCAGCCATCAACAGGGGGGCAGGTGGGACTATGGCTACACCTTC

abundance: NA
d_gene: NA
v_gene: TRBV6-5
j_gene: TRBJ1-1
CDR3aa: CASRRGRNTEAFF
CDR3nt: TGTGCCAGCAGACGCGGACGGAACACTGAAGCTTTCTTT

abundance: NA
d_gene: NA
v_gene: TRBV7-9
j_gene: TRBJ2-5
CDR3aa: CASSPRVRQETQYF
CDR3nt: TGTGCCAGCAGCCCACGAGTTCGCCAAGAGACCCAGTACTTC

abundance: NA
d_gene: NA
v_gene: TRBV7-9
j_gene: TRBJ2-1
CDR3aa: CASSLSGGIVGFRGEQFF
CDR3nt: TGTGCCAGCAGCTTAAGTGGTGGGATAGTGGGGTTTAGGGGTGAGCAGTTCTTC

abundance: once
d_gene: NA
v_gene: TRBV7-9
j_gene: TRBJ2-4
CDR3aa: CASSASWGPLGNIQYF
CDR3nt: TGTGCCAGCAGCGCTTCCTGGGGGCCACTTGGAAACATTCAGTACTTC

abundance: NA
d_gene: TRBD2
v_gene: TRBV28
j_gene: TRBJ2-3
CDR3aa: CASSLAPGGTDTQYF
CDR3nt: TGTGCCAGCAGTTTGGCTCCGGGGGGGACAGATACGCAGTATTTT

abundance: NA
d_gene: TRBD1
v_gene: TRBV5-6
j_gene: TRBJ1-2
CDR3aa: CASSRTGTGVYGYTF
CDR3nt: TGTGCCAGCAGCCGTACCGGGACAGGGGTCTATGGCTACACCTTC

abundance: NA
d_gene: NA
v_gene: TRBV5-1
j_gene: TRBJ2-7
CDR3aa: CASSRSSNEQYF
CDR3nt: TGCGCCAGCAGCAGGTCTTCCAACGAGCAGTACTTC

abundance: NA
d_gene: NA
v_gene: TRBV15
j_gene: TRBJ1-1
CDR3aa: CATSRAQLNTEAFF
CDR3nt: TGTGCCACCAGCAGAGCCCAACTGAACACTGAAGCTTTCTTT

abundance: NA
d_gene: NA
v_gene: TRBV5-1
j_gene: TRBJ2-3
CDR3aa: CASSLAGVYDTQYF
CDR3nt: TGCGCCAGCAGCTTGGCGGGAGTGTACGATACGCAGTATTTT

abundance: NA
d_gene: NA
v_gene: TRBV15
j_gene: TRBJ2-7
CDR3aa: CATSAGARYEQYF
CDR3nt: TGTGCCACCAGCGCCGGAGCCCGCTACGAGCAGTACTTC

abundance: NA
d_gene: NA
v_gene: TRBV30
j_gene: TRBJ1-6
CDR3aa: CAWSRGNSPLHF
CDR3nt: TGTGCCTGGAGTAGGGGAAATTCACCCCTCCACTTT

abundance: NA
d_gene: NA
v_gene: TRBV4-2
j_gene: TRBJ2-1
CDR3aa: CASSQDPEAEQFF
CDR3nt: TGTGCCAGCAGCCAAGACCCGGAGGCTGAGCAGTTCTTC

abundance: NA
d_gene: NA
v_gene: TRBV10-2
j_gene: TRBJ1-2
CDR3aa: CASSGLQKGPYYGYTF
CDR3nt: TGCGCCAGCAGTGGGTTGCAGAAGGGGCCTTACTATGGCTACACCTTC

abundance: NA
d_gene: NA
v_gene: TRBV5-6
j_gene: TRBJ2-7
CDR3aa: CASSSTGLNSYEQYF
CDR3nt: TGTGCCAGCAGCTCCACGGGACTGAACTCCTACGAGCAGTACTTC

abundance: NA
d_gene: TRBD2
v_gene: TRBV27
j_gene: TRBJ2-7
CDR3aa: CASSLLAGRVTYEQYF
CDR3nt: TGTGCCAGCAGTTTATTGGCAGGGAGGGTAACCTACGAGCAGTACTTC

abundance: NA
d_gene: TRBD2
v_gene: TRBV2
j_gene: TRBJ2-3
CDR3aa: CASGSGRARGTDTQYF
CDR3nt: TGTGCCAGCGGAAGCGGGAGGGCCAGAGGCACAGATACGCAGTATTTT

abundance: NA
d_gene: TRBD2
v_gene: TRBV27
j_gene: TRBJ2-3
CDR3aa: CASSLEPPLAGGWVTQYF
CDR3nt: TGTGCCAGCAGTTTAGAGCCCCCACTAGCGGGAGGTTGGGTTACGCAGTATTTT

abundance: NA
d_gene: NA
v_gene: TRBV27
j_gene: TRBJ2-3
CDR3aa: CASSPSHYTDTQYF
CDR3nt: TGTGCCAGCAGTCCTAGCCACTACACAGATACGCAGTATTTT

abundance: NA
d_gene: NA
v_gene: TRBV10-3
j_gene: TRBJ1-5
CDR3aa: CAISESSQNQPQHF
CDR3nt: TGTGCCATCAGTGAGTCGAGTCAAAATCAGCCCCAGCATTTT